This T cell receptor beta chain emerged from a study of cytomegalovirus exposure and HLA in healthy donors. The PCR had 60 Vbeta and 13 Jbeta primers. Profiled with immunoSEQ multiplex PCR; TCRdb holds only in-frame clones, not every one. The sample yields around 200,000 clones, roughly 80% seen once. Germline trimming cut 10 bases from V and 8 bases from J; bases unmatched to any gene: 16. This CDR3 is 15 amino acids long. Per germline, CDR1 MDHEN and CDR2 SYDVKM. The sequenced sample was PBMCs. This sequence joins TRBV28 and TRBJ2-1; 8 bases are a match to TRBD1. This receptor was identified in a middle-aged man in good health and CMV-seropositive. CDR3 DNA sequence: TGTGCCACCTCGATTCAGGGGGCGCCGAGCGATGAGCAGTTCTTC. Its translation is CATSIQGAPSDEQFF.